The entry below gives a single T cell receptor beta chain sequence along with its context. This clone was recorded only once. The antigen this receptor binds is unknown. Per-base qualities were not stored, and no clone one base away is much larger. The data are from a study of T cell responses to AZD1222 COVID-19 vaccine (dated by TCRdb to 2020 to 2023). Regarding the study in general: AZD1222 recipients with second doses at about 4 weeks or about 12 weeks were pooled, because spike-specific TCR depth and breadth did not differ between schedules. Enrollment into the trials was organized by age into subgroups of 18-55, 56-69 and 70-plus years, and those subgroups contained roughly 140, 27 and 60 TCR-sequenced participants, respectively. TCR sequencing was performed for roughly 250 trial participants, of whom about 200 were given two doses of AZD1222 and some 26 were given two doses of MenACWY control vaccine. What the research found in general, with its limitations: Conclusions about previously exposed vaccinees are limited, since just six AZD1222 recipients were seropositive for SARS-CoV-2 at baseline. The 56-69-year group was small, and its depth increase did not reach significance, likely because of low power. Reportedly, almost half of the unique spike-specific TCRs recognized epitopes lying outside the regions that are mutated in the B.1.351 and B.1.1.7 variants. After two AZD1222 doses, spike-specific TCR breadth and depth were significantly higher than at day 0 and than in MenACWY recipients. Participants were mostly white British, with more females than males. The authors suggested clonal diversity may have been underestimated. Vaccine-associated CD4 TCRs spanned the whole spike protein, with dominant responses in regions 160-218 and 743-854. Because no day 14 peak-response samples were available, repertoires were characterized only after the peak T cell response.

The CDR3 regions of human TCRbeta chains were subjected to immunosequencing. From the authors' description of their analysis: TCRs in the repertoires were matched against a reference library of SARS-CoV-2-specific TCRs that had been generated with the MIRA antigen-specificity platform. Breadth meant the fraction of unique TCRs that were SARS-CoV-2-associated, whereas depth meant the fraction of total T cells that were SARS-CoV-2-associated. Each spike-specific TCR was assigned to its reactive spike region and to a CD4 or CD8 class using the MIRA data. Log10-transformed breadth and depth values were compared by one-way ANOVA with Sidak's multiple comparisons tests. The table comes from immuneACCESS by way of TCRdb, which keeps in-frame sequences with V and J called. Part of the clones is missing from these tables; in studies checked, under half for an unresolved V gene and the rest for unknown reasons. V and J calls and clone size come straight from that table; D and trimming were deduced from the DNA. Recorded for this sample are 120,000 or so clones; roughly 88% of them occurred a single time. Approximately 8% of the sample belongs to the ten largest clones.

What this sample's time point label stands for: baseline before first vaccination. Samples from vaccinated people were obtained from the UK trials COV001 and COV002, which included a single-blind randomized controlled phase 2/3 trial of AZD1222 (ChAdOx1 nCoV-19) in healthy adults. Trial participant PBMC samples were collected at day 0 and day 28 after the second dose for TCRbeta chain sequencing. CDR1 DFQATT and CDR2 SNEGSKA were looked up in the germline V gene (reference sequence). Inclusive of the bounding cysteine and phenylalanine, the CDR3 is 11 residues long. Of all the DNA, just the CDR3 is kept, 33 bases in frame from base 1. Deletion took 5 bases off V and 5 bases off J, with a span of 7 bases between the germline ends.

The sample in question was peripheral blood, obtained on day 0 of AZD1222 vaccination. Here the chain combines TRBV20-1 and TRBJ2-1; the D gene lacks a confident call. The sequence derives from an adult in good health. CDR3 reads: CSAPPHNEQFF. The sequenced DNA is TGCAGTGCTCCCCCCCACAATGAGCAGTTCTTC.